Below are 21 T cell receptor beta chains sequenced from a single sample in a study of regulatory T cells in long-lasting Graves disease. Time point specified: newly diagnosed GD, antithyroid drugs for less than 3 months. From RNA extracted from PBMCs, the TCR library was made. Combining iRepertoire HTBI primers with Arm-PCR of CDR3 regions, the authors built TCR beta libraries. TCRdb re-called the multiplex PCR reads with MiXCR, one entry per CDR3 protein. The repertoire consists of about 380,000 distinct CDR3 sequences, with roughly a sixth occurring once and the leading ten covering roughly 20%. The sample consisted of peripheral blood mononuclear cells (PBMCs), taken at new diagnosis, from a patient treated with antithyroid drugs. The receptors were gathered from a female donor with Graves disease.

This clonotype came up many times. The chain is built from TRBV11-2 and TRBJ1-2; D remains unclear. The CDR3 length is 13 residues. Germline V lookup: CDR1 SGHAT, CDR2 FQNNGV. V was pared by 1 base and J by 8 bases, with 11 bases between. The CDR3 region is CASSLGQTRGYTF. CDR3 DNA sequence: TGTGCCAGCAGCTTAGGGCAGACGAGGGGCTACACCTTC.

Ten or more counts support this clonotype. This chain's CDR3 is CASSFEVQAGSSYNEQFF. For the CDR3, the DNA is TGTGCCAGCAGCTTCGAAGTGCAAGCAGGGAGCTCCTACAATGAGCAGTTCTTC. The rearrangement uses TRBV7-9 and TRBJ2-1; D is perhaps TRBD1 or TRBD2 (5 bases each). The germline gives CDR1 SEHNR, CDR2 FQNEAQ (reference sequence). The V end lost 3 bases, the J end lost 0 bases, and 18 bases lay between the germline ends. CDR3 length: 18 amino acids.

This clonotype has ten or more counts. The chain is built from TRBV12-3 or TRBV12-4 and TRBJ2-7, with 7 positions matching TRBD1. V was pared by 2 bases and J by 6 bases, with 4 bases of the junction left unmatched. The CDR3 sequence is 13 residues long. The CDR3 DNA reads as TGTGCCAGCAGTTTAACAGGGGCGGGCGAGCAGTACTTC. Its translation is CASSLTGAGEQYF.

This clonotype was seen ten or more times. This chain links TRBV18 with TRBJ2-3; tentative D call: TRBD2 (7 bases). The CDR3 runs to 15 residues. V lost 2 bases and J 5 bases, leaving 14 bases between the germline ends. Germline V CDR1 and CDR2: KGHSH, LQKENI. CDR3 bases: TGTGCCAGCTCACCAAGGGCGGGGGCAGTAGATACGCAGTATTTT. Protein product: CASSPRAGAVDTQYF.

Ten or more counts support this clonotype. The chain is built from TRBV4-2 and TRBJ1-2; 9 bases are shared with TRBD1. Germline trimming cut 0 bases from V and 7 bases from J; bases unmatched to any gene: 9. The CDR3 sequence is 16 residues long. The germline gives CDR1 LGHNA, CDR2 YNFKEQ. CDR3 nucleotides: TGTGCCAGCAGCCAAGATGTCCCTGACAGGGGGGGTGGCTACACCTTC. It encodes CASSQDVPDRGGGYTF.

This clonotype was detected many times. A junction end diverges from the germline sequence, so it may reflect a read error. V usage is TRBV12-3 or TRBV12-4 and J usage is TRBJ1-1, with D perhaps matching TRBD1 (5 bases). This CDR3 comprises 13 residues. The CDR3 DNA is TGTGCCAGCAGCTTAGCGGGGGGCACTGAAGCTTTCTTT. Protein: CASSLAGGTEAFF.

CDR3 sequence reads: CASRYKGSGREYF. The CDR3 nucleotides are TGTGCCAGCAGATACAAAGGCTCAGGGAGGGAGTACTTC. J is TRBJ2-5 and V is TRBV6-5; 7 nucleotides align to TRBD2. After removal of 6 bases from V and 12 bases from J, the junction contained 13 bases not matched to a gene. The CDR3 totals 13 residues. In germline, CDR1 is MNHEY, CDR2 SVGAGI.

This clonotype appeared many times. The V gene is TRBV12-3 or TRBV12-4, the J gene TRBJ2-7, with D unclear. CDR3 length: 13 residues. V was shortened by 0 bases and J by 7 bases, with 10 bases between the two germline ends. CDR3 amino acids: CASSLASHSEQYF. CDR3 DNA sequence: TGTGCCAGCAGTTTAGCGTCCCACAGTGAGCAGTACTTC.

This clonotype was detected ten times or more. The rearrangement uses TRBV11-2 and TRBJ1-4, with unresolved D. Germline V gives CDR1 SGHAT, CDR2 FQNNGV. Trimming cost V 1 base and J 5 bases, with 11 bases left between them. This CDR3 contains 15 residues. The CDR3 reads CASSLGTGRNEKLFF. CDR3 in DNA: TGTGCCAGCAGCTTAGGGACCGGAAGAAATGAAAAACTGTTTTTT. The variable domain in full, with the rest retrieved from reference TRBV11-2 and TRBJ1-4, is EAGVAQSPRYKIIEKRQSVAFWCNPISGHATLYWYQQILGQGPKLLIQFQNNGVVDDSQLPKDRFSAERLKGVDSTLKIQPAKLEDSAVYLCASSLGTGRNEKLFFGSGTQLSVL.

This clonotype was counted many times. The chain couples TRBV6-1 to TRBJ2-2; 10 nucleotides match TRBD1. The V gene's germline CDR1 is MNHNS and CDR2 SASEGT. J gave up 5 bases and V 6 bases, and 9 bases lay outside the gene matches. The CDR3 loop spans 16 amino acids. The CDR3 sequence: CASRSRDRGETGELFF. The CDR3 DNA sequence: TGTGCCAGCAGGTCCCGGGACAGGGGCGAGACCGGGGAGCTGTTTTTT.

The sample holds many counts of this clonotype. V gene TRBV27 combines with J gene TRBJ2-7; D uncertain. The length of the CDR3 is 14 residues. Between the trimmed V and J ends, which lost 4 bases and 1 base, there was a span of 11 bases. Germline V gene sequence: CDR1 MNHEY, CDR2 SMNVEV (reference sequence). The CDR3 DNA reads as TGTGCCAGCAGTTACGGCGGTGCGTCCTACGAGCAGTACTTC. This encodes CASSYGGASYEQYF.

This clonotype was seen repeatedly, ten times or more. CDR3 DNA: TGTGCCAGCCGCCCAATCTTTGAGACAGGGCAAGAGACCCAGTACTTC. It specifies CASRPIFETGQETQYF. This rearrangement joins TRBV28 to TRBJ2-5, with 7 nucleotides matching TRBD1. Trimming at V came to 8 bases and at J to 2 bases, leaving 14 bases not matched to a gene. The CDR3 runs to 16 residues. Germline CDR1 reads MDHEN; CDR2 reads SYDVKM. Based on the CDR3 plus reference TRBV28 and TRBJ2-5, the full variable domain is DVKVTQSSRYLVKRTGEKVFLECVQDMDHENMFWYRQDPGLGLRLIYFSYDVKMKEKGDIPEGYSVSREKKERFSLILESASTNQTSMYLCASRPIFETGQETQYFGPGTRLLVL.

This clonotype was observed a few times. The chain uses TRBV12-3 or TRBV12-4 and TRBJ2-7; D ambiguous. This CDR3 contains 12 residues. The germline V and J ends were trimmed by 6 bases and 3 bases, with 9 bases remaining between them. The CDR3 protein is CASSRRYYEQYF. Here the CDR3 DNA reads TGTGCCAGCAGCCGACGATACTACGAGCAGTACTTC.

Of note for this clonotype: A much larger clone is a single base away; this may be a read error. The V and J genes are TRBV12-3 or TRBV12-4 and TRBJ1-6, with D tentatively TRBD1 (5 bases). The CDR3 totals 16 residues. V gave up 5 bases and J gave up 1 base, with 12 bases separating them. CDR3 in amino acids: CASSEDGGSYNSPLHF. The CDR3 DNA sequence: TGTGCCAGCAGTGAAGACGGGGGTTCCTATAATTCACCCCTCCACTTT.

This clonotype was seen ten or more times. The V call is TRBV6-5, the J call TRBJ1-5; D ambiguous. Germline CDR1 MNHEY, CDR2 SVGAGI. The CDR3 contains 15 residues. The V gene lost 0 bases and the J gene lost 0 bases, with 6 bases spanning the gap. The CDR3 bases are TGTGCCAGCAGTTACTCGCGGGCTAGCAATCAGCCCCAGCATTTT. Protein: CASSYSRASNQPQHF.

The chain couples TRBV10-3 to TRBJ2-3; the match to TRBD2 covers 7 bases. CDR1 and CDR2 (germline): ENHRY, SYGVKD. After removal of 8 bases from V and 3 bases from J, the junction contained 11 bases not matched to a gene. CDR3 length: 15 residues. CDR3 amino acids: CAIGIMQGGTDTQYF. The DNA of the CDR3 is TGTGCCATCGGGATCATGCAGGGAGGGACAGATACGCAGTATTTT.

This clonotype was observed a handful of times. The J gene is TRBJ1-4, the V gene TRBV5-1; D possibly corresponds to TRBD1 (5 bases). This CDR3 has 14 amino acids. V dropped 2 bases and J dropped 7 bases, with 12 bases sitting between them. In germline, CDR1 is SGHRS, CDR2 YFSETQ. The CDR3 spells CASSFRVNTEKLFF. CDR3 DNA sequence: TGCGCCAGCAGCTTCAGGGTGAATACTGAAAAACTGTTTTTT.

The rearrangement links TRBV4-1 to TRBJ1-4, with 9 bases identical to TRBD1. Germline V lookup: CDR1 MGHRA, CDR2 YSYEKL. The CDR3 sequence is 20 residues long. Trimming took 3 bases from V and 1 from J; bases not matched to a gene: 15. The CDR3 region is CASSHHYGTGKSGTNEKLFF. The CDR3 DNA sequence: TGCGCCAGCAGCCACCACTATGGGACAGGGAAAAGCGGAACTAATGAAAAACTGTTTTTT.

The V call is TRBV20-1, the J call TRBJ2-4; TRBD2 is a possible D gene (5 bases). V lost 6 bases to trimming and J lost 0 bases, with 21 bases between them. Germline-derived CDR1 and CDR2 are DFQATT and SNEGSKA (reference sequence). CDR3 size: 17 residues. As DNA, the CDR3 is TGCAGTGCAATGATCCCCACCGGGGAACTAGCCAAAAACATTCAGTACTTC. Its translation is CSAMIPTGELAKNIQYF.

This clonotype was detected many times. CDR3 DNA sequence: TGTGCCAGCAGCTTGTGTAGGGATGTTTACGAGCAGTACTTC. As protein: CASSLCRDVYEQYF. The J gene is TRBJ2-7, the V gene TRBV5-7; D is unclear. TRBV5-7 falls under the ORF class, with uncertain function. Trimming stripped 1 base from V and 4 bases from J, with 12 bases between. The CDR3 extends over 14 amino acids.

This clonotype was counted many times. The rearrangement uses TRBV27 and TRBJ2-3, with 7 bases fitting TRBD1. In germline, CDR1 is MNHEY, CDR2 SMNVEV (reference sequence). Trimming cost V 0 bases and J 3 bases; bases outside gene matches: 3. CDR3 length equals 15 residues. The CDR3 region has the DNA TGTGCCAGCAGTTTATCGGGCAGGGGGACAGATACGCAGTATTTT. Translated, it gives CASSLSGRGTDTQYF.